What follows describes a single TCR beta chain. Its antigen remains unknown. The record originates from a study of PD-1 blockade in classical Hodgkin lymphoma. General observations from the study: Individuals who commenced nivolumab within less than 1 year of ASCT were excluded. There was a significant rise in CD4+ TCR diversity by C4D1, with no such rise for CD8+.

The germline gives CDR1 SGHNT, CDR2 YYREEE (reference sequence). There are 12 residues in the CDR3. Trimming cost V 5 bases and J 0 bases, with 6 bases left between them. Time point in this sample: cycle 4 day 1 (C4D1), after 5 to 7 weeks of nivolumab. Brentuximab vedotin exposure varied, and every patient relapsed after autologous stem cell transplantation. Magnetic negative selection purified CD4+ T cells from thawed PBMCs. The assay was immunoSEQ multiplex PCR, and TCRdb's table has in-frame clones only and misses some. In the table there are around 37,000 clones, around 90% of which are singletons.

V and J are TRBV5-4 and TRBJ2-7; weak D call: TRBD2 (5 bases). The sample was CD4+ T cells from blood, taken before the fourth cycle of nivolumab. This receptor was identified in a human donor with classical Hodgkin lymphoma. CDR3 sequence: CASSRDSYEQYF. DNA for the CDR3: TGTGCCAGCAGTCGGGACTCCTACGAGCAGTACTTC.